The text below deals with one T cell receptor beta chain. Its antigen is undetermined. The data stem from a study of cytomegalovirus exposure and HLA in healthy donors. Regarding the study as a whole: Many donors carried some public TCRs, although rarity characterized most TCR sequences. Later work associated roughly 15,000 TCR beta sequences with HLA alleles at 0.05 false discovery rate. Altogether, 150 or so TCR beta chains were recorded as cytomegalovirus-associated. In a later analysis, across HLA loci, associated TCR counts were highest for DRB1, lowest for HLA-C.

V shed 5 bases, J shed 2 bases, and the junction held 8 bases outside the gene matches. Germline CDR1 and CDR2: SGHRS and YFSETQ. There are 16 residues in the CDR3. The PCR was carried out with 60 Vbeta primers and 13 Jbeta primers. Libraries were prepared by immunoSEQ multiplex PCR; TCRdb keeps only in-frame clonotypes and omits some of them. The repertoire holds about 120,000 clones, with around three quarters as singletons. Source material: PBMCs. The TCR sequence derives from a woman in her twenties or thirties in good health and CMV-seropositive. V usage is TRBV5-1 and J usage is TRBJ2-5, with TRBD2 matching 11 bases. The CDR3 is CASREGTSGLQETQYF. The CDR3 DNA is TGCGCCAGCAGGGAGGGGACTAGCGGTCTTCAAGAGACCCAGTACTTC.